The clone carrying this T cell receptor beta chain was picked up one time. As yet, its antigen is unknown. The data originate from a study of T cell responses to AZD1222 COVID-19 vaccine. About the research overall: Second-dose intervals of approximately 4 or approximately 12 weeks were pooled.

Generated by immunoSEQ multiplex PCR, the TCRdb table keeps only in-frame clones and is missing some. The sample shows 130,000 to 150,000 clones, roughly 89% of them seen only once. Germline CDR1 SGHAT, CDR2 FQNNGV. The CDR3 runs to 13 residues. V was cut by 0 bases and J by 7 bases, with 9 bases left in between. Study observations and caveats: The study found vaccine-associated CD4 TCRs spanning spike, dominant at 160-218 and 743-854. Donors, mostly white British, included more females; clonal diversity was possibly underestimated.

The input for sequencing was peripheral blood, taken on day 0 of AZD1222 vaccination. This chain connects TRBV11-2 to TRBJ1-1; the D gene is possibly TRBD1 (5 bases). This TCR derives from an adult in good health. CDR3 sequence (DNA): TGTGCCAGCAGCTTAGACAGGGAGGGTGAAGCTTTCTTT. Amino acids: CASSLDREGEAFF.